Each of the 22 T cell receptor beta chains below was sequenced from the same sample in a study of CD8 T cell repertoires and HIV-1 epitope variants. Their antigens remain unidentified. Sequenced by immunoSEQ multiplex PCR; TCRdb stores in-frame clones only, minus some. The table shows around 4,000 clones, with over 50% occurring only once. The specimen was cultured CD8+ T cells derived from PBMCs. These receptor sequences come from a male donor with HIV.

This clone was seen only a few times. The V gene is TRBV5-5, the J gene TRBJ2-7; possible D gene TRBD2, 6 bases. Trimming removed 4 bases from V and 1 base from J, with 15 bases in between. This CDR3 region has 15 residues. The germline V gene encodes CDR1 SGHKS and CDR2 YYEKEE (reference sequence). The CDR3: CASSPLFGGSYEQYF. Written as DNA, the CDR3 is TGTGCCAGCAGCCCGCTCTTTGGGGGGTCCTACGAGCAGTACTTC.

The chain employs TRBV2 and TRBJ2-3, with 7 bases identical to TRBD2. This CDR3 region has 14 residues. V lost 3 bases, J lost 4 bases, and 4 bases stayed unmatched. Germline loops: CDR1 SNHLY, CDR2 FYNNEI. CDR3 sequence reads: CASSEAGAPDTQYF. CDR3 DNA: TGTGCCAGCAGTGAGGCGGGAGCCCCAGATACGCAGTATTTT.

The V and J genes are TRBV6-5 and TRBJ2-1, with 11 nucleotides matching TRBD2. Germline CDR1 and CDR2: MNHEY and SVGAGI. The CDR3 extends over 15 amino acids. The V and J ends lost 7 bases and 3 bases, in that order; junction bases with no gene match: 5. The CDR3 region is CASNLLAGDYNEQFF. The CDR3 DNA follows: TGTGCCAGCAACTTACTAGCGGGGGACTACAATGAGCAGTTCTTC.

Concerning this clone: An end of the junction does not agree with germline; a read error may underlie this. The chain is built from TRBV5-4 and TRBJ2-7, with TRBD2 matching 8 bases. The CDR3 covers 14 residues. Germline CDR1 reads SGHNT; CDR2 reads YYREEE (reference sequence). The CDR3 nucleotides are TGTGCCAGCAGCGCGGGACTAGGTTCCTCCGAGCAGTACTTC. Its protein is CASSAGLGSSEQYF. Full variable domain (rest looked up from reference TRBV5-4 and TRBJ2-7): ETGVTQSPTHLIKTRGQQVTLRCSSQSGHNTVSWYQQALGQGPQFIFQYYREEENGRGNFPPRFSGLQFPNYSSELNVNALELDDSALYLCASSAGLGSSEQYFGPGTRLTVT.

The gene calls are TRBV6-1 and TRBJ2-7; D might be TRBD1 (6 bases). The CDR3 runs 14 residues. Germline-derived CDR1 and CDR2 are MNHNS and SASEGT. Trimming pared 4 bases from V and 3 bases from J, leaving 13 bases between. CDR3: CASSARDNGYEQYF. The CDR3 nucleotides read TGTGCCAGCAGTGCTCGGGACAACGGCTACGAGCAGTACTTC.

In its sample, this clone was seen once. The chain joins TRBV21-1 to TRBJ2-6; TRBD2 reflects the table's D call only, with no check against the DNA. TRBV21-1 is assigned pseudogene status. The CDR3 spans 16 residues. CDR3 nucleotide sequence: TGTGCCAGCAGCAAACGGAGGATAGCGGGGGCCAACGTCCTGACTTTC. It codes for CASSKRRIAGANVLTF.

The genes are TRBV11-2 and TRBJ2-7; a weak D match, TRBD2 (5 bases). Per the germline V gene, CDR1 is SGHAT and CDR2 is FQNNGV. Trimming removed 1 base from V and 4 bases from J, with 11 bases in between. The CDR3 has 14 residues. CDR3 DNA sequence: TGTGCCAGCAGCTTAGGAACCCGAGGGTACGAGCAGTACTTC. Its protein is CASSLGTRGYEQYF. Full variable domain (outside the CDR3, taken from reference TRBV11-2 and TRBJ2-7): EAGVAQSPRYKIIEKRQSVAFWCNPISGHATLYWYQQILGQGPKLLIQFQNNGVVDDSQLPKDRFSAERLKGVDSTLKIQPAKLEDSAVYLCASSLGTRGYEQYFGPGTRLTVT.

This rearrangement joins TRBV28 to TRBJ1-4, with D unresolved. V was shortened by 3 bases and J by 5 bases, with 7 bases between the two germline ends. This CDR3 is 13 amino acids long. The germline gives CDR1 MDHEN, CDR2 SYDVKM. In nucleotides, the CDR3 is TGTGCCAGCAGTTTTGTAGGGAATGAAAAACTGTTTTTT. It encodes CASSFVGNEKLFF. Full variable domain (rest looked up from reference TRBV28 and TRBJ1-4): DVKVTQSSRYLVKRTGEKVFLECVQDMDHENMFWYRQDPGLGLRLIYFSYDVKMKEKGDIPEGYSVSREKKERFSLILESASTNQTSMYLCASSFVGNEKLFFGSGTQLSVL.

The V and J genes are TRBV7-9 and TRBJ1-2; D not resolved. Trimming took off 5 bases at V and 6 bases at J, with 22 bases between the two ends. Germline CDR1 is SEHNR and CDR2 is FQNEAQ (reference sequence). The CDR3 is 16 residues long. CDR3 amino acids: CASSPAGVVGQDGYTF. DNA of the CDR3: TGTGCCAGCAGCCCCGCCGGAGTGGTTGGGCAAGATGGCTACACCTTC. The complete variable domain, with remaining parts taken from reference TRBV7-9 and TRBJ1-2, reads DTGVSQNPRHKITKRGQNVTFRCDPISEHNRLYWYRQTLGQGPEFLTYFQNEAQLEKSRLLSDRFSAERPKGSFSTLEIQRTEQGDSAMYLCASSPAGVVGQDGYTFGSGTRLTVV.

The J gene is TRBJ2-7, the V gene TRBV5-4; 8 nucleotides line up with TRBD1. From germline, CDR1 is SGHNT and CDR2 YYREEE (reference sequence). This CDR3 has 13 residues. V was pared by 2 bases and J by 3 bases, with 1 base of the junction left unmatched. The CDR3 coding sequence is TGTGCCAGCAGCTTACAGGGGGACTACGAGCAGTACTTC. It translates to CASSLQGDYEQYF.

The chain couples TRBV5-1 to TRBJ2-1; a weak D match, TRBD2 (6 bases). The germline V gene encodes CDR1 SGHRS and CDR2 YFSETQ. Trimming left V 4 bases short and J 2 bases short, with 13 bases between. The CDR3 length is 15 residues. CDR3 sequence reads: CASSRLEGTYNEQFF. The CDR3 bases are TGCGCCAGCAGCCGGCTGGAGGGAACCTACAATGAGCAGTTCTTC.

This chain links TRBV9 with TRBJ2-2, with unresolved D. This CDR3 is built from 12 residues. The V end was cut by 4 bases, the J end by 2 bases, with 3 bases between. CDR1 is SGDLS, CDR2 YYNGEE, per germline. In DNA, the CDR3 is TGTGCCAGCAGCCCTAACACCGGGGAGCTGTTTTTT. It encodes CASSPNTGELFF. The complete variable domain, with remaining parts taken from reference TRBV9 and TRBJ2-2, reads DSGVTQTPKHLITATGQRVTLRCSPRSGDLSVYWYQQSLDQGLQFLIQYYNGEERAKGNILERFSAQQFPDLHSELNLSSLELGDSALYFCASSPNTGELFFGEGSRLTVL.

This clone was observed a few times. V is TRBV29-1 and J is TRBJ2-7; a weak D match, TRBD1 (6 bases). Trimming took 6 bases from V and 0 from J, leaving 12 bases between them. This CDR3 spans 13 amino acids. The germline CDR1 and CDR2 sequences are SQVTM and ANQGSEA. CDR3 in amino acids: CSVGDRTSYEQYF. The CDR3 DNA follows: TGCAGCGTCGGCGACAGGACCTCCTACGAGCAGTACTTC.

V is TRBV6-5 and J is TRBJ1-1, with 8 bases aligning to TRBD1. V trimming: 2 bases; J trimming: 0 bases; junction bases outside the gene matches: 5. The CDR3 consists of 16 residues. Germline V gene lookup returns CDR1 MNHEY and CDR2 SVGAGI. CDR3 in amino acids: CASSYANRGMNTEAFF. The CDR3 bases are TGTGCCAGCAGTTACGCGAACAGGGGGATGAACACTGAAGCTTTCTTT.

The chain is built from TRBV5-6 and TRBJ2-7; D call uncertain. The germline CDR1 and CDR2 sequences are SGHDT and YYEEEE. The CDR3 runs to 13 residues. V was clipped by 5 bases and J by 0 bases, with 9 bases between them. The CDR3 coding sequence is TGTGCCAGCAGTCCGACCGTCTCCTACGAGCAGTACTTC. Translating it yields CASSPTVSYEQYF.

The genes are TRBV29-1 and TRBJ2-3; D unclear. Germline-derived CDR1 and CDR2 are SQVTM and ANQGSEA. V lost 1 base and J 6 bases, leaving 14 bases between the germline ends. The CDR3 spans 14 residues. The CDR3 protein is CSVEGLRALDTQYF. CDR3 in DNA: TGCAGCGTTGAAGGCCTCCGGGCTCTGGATACGCAGTATTTT.

J is TRBJ2-1 and V is TRBV19; the match to TRBD2 covers 10 bases. Losses at the gene ends were 3 bases for V and 6 bases for J; bases not matched to a gene: 14. The CDR3 covers 18 residues. Germline V gene lookup returns CDR1 LNHDA and CDR2 SQIVND (reference sequence). CDR3 in amino acids: CASSMIWSRLAGVNEQFF. In DNA, the CDR3 is TGTGCCAGTAGTATGATTTGGAGTAGGCTAGCGGGAGTCAATGAGCAGTTCTTC.

The V and J genes are TRBV5-1 and TRBJ2-1; 8 nucleotides agree with TRBD2. The V gene end was trimmed by 4 bases and the J gene end by 4 bases; junction bases not matched to a gene: 13. The CDR3 runs to 17 residues. The V gene's germline CDR1 is SGHRS and CDR2 YFSETQ. This CDR3 is CASSPLSAGGPYNEQFF. CDR3 sequence (DNA): TGCGCCAGCAGCCCCTTATCGGCGGGGGGACCGTACAATGAGCAGTTCTTC.

The chain joins TRBV28 to TRBJ2-2; TRBD2 might be the D (6 bases). Trimming left V 3 bases short and J 2 bases short, with 7 bases between. CDR3 length: 14 residues. The germline V gene has CDR1 MDHEN and CDR2 SYDVKM. The CDR3 region is CASSFGGNTGELFF. In DNA, the CDR3 is TGTGCCAGCAGTTTCGGGGGTAACACCGGGGAGCTGTTTTTT.

The genes are TRBV5-6 and TRBJ2-1; the D gene is possibly TRBD2 (5 bases). CDR1 is SGHDT, CDR2 YYEEEE, per germline. The V end lost 6 bases, the J end lost 2 bases, and 21 bases lay between the germline ends. This CDR3 spans 17 amino acids. The chain's CDR3 is CASTAGIGILAYNEQFF. In nucleotides, the CDR3 is TGTGCCAGCACCGCGGGTATTGGAATCCTAGCCTACAATGAGCAGTTCTTC.

For this clone: One end of the junction varies from germline; a read error may be responsible. Here the CDR3 DNA reads TGCGCCAGCAGCCAAGAGCCGGGAGCGGGCGCCCTGAGCTCCTACGAGCAGTACTTC. It codes for CASSQEPGAGALSSYEQYF. This sequence joins TRBV7-9 and TRBJ2-7; D may be TRBD2 (6 bases). The CDR3 has 19 amino acids. Germline V gene data show CDR1 as SEHNR and CDR2 as FQNEAQ (reference sequence).

This chain uses TRBV7-9 with TRBJ1-4; D not certain. The germline CDR1 and CDR2 sequences are SEHNR and FQNEAQ (reference sequence). The CDR3 extends over 13 amino acids. Trimming shortened V by 3 bases and J by 5 bases, and 7 bases separated the two germline ends. CDR3 bases: TGTGCCAGCAGCTTGGGCTTAAATGAAAAACTGTTTTTT. It is translated as CASSLGLNEKLFF.